The 15 T cell receptor beta chains given below trace back to one sample, sequenced in a study of shared clonotypes between healthy human individuals. Sequencing used immunoSEQ multiplex PCR; TCRdb keeps in-frame clones, though not all of them. The sample records about 2 million clones, 95% being singletons. The specimen sequenced was naive CD4+ T cells sorted from blood. As to subset: CD45RA+ positively selected. The source of these receptors is a man aged 18 to 35 in good health.

The gene calls are TRBV7-9 and TRBJ1-2; D possibly corresponds to TRBD1 (5 bases). The CDR3 has 16 residues. V was cut by 9 bases and J by 2 bases, with 22 bases left in between. Germline V gene lookup returns CDR1 SEHNR and CDR2 FQNEAQ (reference sequence). The CDR3 bases are TGTGCCAGGATCACCGATGGGGGGAATCCCAACTATGGCTACACCTTC. Protein: CARITDGGNPNYGYTF.

V is TRBV28 and J is TRBJ1-5, with D unclear. The length of the CDR3 is 10 residues. Germline V gene data show CDR1 as MDHEN and CDR2 as SYDVKM. The V gene lost 6 bases and the J gene lost 5 bases, with 2 bases spanning the gap. This CDR3 reads CASSHQPQHF. CDR3 coding DNA: TGTGCCAGCAGCCATCAGCCCCAGCATTTT.

The table lists this clone with a count of one. The chain carries TRBV5-4 and TRBJ2-2; no clear D gene. V was clipped by 2 bases and J by 4 bases, with 9 bases between them. This CDR3 comprises 14 residues. Per the germline V gene, CDR1 is SGHNT and CDR2 is YYREEE (reference sequence). CDR3 region: CASSLSPSTGELFF. As DNA, the CDR3 is TGTGCCAGCAGCTTAAGTCCCTCCACCGGGGAGCTGTTTTTT.

The rearrangement uses TRBV9 and TRBJ2-3; D unresolved. The CDR3 runs to 10 residues. Germline V gives CDR1 SGDLS, CDR2 YYNGEE. The CDR3 loop is CVRETDTQYF. The DNA of the CDR3 is TGTGTACGAGAGACAGATACGCAGTATTTT.

With respect to this clone: Compared with germline, one end of the junction differs, possibly owing to a read error. V gene TRBV11-1 combines with J gene TRBJ2-2; D uncertain. CDR3 length equals 12 residues. The germline V gene has CDR1 SGHAT and CDR2 FQDESV (reference sequence). CDR3 loop: CASNLGTGELFF. CDR3 in DNA: TGTGCCAGCAACTTAGGGACCGGGGAGCTGTTTTTT.

The chain couples TRBV13 to TRBJ1-1; TRBD1 agrees at 7 bases. V lost 5 bases and J lost 2; bases outside the gene matches: 8. The germline V gene has CDR1 PRHDT and CDR2 FYEKMQ (reference sequence). CDR3 length equals 15 residues. CDR3 sequence (DNA): TGTGCCAGCAGCCGCGGCGACAGGGCTAACACTGAAGCTTTCTTT. It encodes CASSRGDRANTEAFF.

The chain joins TRBV2 to TRBJ2-3, with 15 bases matching TRBD2. Germline-derived CDR1 and CDR2 are SNHLY and FYNNEI. J gave up 1 base and V 6 bases, and 2 bases lay outside the gene matches. The CDR3 consists of 16 residues. CDR3 protein: CASRGLAGGGTDTQYF. DNA for the CDR3: TGTGCCAGCAGGGGACTAGCGGGGGGCGGCACAGATACGCAGTATTTT.

This chain links TRBV6-6 with TRBJ1-2, with D maybe TRBD1 (5 bases). The CDR3 length is 13 residues. Per germline, CDR1 MNHNY and CDR2 SVGAGI (reference sequence). V lost 2 bases and J 3 bases, leaving 7 bases between the germline ends. CDR3 coding DNA: TGTGCCAGCAGTTACAGGGACCACTATGGCTACACCTTC. This sequence encodes CASSYRDHYGYTF.

This chain joins TRBV5-1 and TRBJ2-1, with D perhaps matching TRBD2 (6 bases). Trimming pared 1 base from V and 2 bases from J, leaving 13 bases between. CDR3 length equals 16 residues. CDR1 and CDR2 from the germline V gene are SGHRS and YFSETQ. CDR3 nucleotide sequence: TGCGCCAGCAGCTTGATCGCGGGGTCGGCCTACAATGAGCAGTTCTTC. It encodes CASSLIAGSAYNEQFF.

The CDR3 loop is CAISKGGKGSTDTQYF. CDR3 DNA: TGTGCCATCAGTAAAGGGGGCAAGGGTAGCACAGATACGCAGTATTTT. The J gene is TRBJ2-3, the V gene TRBV10-3; TRBD1 matches at 7 bases. This CDR3 spans 16 amino acids. Germline trimming cut 5 bases from V and 0 bases from J; bases unmatched to any gene: 8. CDR1 is ENHRY, CDR2 SYGVKD, per germline.

CDR3 nucleotide sequence: TGTGCCAGCAGTTCCGGACAGACAACTAATGAAAAACTGTTTTTT. It is translated as CASSSGQTTNEKLFF. The chain has TRBV28 and TRBJ1-4; tentatively, D is TRBD1 (6 bases). Germline V gene data show CDR1 as MDHEN and CDR2 as SYDVKM. The CDR3 has 15 residues. V was shortened by 4 bases and J by 0 bases, with 9 bases between the two germline ends.

This clone was counted a single time. Within the sample, other DNA sequences also encode this same CDR3. The J gene is TRBJ2-5, the V gene TRBV5-1; 7 positions match TRBD1. Germline CDR1 and CDR2: SGHRS and YFSETQ. This CDR3 comprises 13 residues. The V gene end was trimmed by 0 bases and the J gene end by 4 bases; junction bases not matched to a gene: 0. CDR3 DNA sequence: TGCGCCAGCAGCTTGGCAGGGGGAGAGACCCAGTACTTC. Protein sequence: CASSLAGGETQYF.

V and J are TRBV28 and TRBJ1-2; D uncertain. The CDR3 extends over 14 amino acids. Deletions cut 5 bases from V and 4 bases from J, with 14 bases between. Germline loops: CDR1 MDHEN, CDR2 SYDVKM. The CDR3 loop reads CASSSIPASYGYTF. Here the CDR3 DNA reads TGTGCCAGCAGTAGCATCCCGGCCTCCTATGGCTACACCTTC.

This chain joins TRBV7-9 and TRBJ1-1; 9 bases are shared with TRBD1. Germline values: CDR1 SEHNR, CDR2 FQNEAQ (reference sequence). With V trimmed by 5 bases and J by 4 bases, 5 bases remained unmatched. CDR3 size: 14 residues. CDR3 residues: CASSTPTGGTEAFF. The CDR3, as DNA: TGTGCCAGCAGCACCCCGACAGGGGGCACTGAAGCTTTCTTT.

The CDR3 DNA reads TGCGCCAGCAGCCAAGATGCCCGCCTCAATCAGCCCCAGCATTTT. Encoded protein: CASSQDARLNQPQHF. The chain carries TRBV4-3 and TRBJ1-5; D ambiguous. Germline lookup yields CDR1 LGHNA and CDR2 YSLEER. Deletions cut 0 bases from V and 3 bases from J, with 9 bases between. The CDR3 has 15 residues.